The 13 T cell receptor beta chains in this list originate from one sample, sequenced in a study of cytomegalovirus exposure and HLA in healthy donors. PCR employed 60 Vbeta and 13 Jbeta primers. Profiled with immunoSEQ multiplex PCR; TCRdb holds only in-frame clones, not every one. The data show 110,000 to 150,000 clones, approximately 84% seen once. The sample was PBMCs. These receptor sequences come from a woman aged 55-69 years in good health and CMV-seropositive.

This chain links TRBV28 with TRBJ2-1; 16 nucleotides match TRBD2. The trim removed 5 bases at V and 7 bases at J, leaving 5 bases unmatched. Germline CDR1 reads MDHEN; CDR2 reads SYDVKM. There are 16 residues in the CDR3. Here the CDR3 reads CASSGTSGRVWNEQFF. The CDR3, as DNA: TGTGCCAGCAGTGGGACTAGCGGGAGGGTTTGGAATGAGCAGTTCTTC.

The chain joins TRBV5-1 to TRBJ1-2; a weak D match, TRBD1 (5 bases). V lost 0 bases and J lost 8, with 17 bases in between. The germline V gene has CDR1 SGHRS and CDR2 YFSETQ. The CDR3 length is 15 residues. CDR3 nucleotide sequence: TGCGCCAGCAGCTTGGCCGTCAGTCGACCAGGGGGCTACACCTTC. Residues: CASSLAVSRPGGYTF.

The chain combines TRBV27 with TRBJ1-4; D remains ambiguous. The germline CDR1 and CDR2 sequences are MNHEY and SMNVEV (reference sequence). V lost 3 bases to trimming and J lost 5 bases, with 7 bases between them. The CDR3 runs 13 residues. CDR3 loop: CASSLYENEKLFF. CDR3 nucleotide sequence: TGTGCCAGCAGTTTGTACGAGAATGAAAAACTGTTTTTT.

V gene TRBV5-4 combines with J gene TRBJ1-4; 7 bases match TRBD1. This CDR3 spans 15 amino acids. Trimming took 4 bases from V and 4 from J; bases not matched to a gene: 7. Germline V gene lookup returns CDR1 SGHNT and CDR2 YYREEE (reference sequence). Written as DNA, the CDR3 is TGTGCCAGCAGCCAAGGGGGCAGTCTTAATGAAAAACTGTTTTTT. It specifies CASSQGGSLNEKLFF.

This chain joins TRBV6-1 and TRBJ1-5, with TRBD1 identical over 9 bases. The V segment lost 4 bases and the J segment 0 bases; nucleotides outside the gene matches: 7. Per the germline V gene, CDR1 is MNHNS and CDR2 is SASEGT. The CDR3 is 17 residues long. The CDR3, as DNA: TGTGCCAGCAGTGCGGGACAGGGACCCTATAGCAATCAGCCCCAGCATTTT. Protein product: CASSAGQGPYSNQPQHF.

V gene TRBV27 combines with J gene TRBJ1-4; possibly TRBD1 for D (5 bases). Looked up from germline, CDR1 is MNHEY and CDR2 is SMNVEV (reference sequence). This CDR3 has 14 amino acids. Trimming took 6 bases from V and 7 from J, leaving 15 bases between them. CDR3 nucleotides: TGTGCCAGCAGGGGCAGGGTGGTGGGTGAAAAACTGTTTTTT. This encodes CASRGRVVGEKLFF.

The V and J genes are TRBV5-4 and TRBJ2-2; the match to TRBD2 covers 8 bases. CDR1 SGHNT and CDR2 YYREEE come from the germline V gene (reference sequence). V trimming: 0 bases; J trimming: 4 bases; junction bases outside the gene matches: 5. The CDR3 is 16 residues long. CDR3 region: CASSLESGTSTGELFF. CDR3 DNA sequence: TGTGCCAGCAGCTTGGAGTCCGGGACTAGCACCGGGGAGCTGTTTTTT.

V is TRBV11-2 and J is TRBJ1-1, with 8 positions matching TRBD1. Trimming cost V 2 bases and J 7 bases; bases outside gene matches: 3. The length of the CDR3 is 13 residues. Looked up from germline, CDR1 is SGHAT and CDR2 is FQNNGV. The CDR3 protein is CASSLSGTGEAFF. As DNA, the CDR3 is TGTGCCAGCAGCTTAAGTGGGACAGGTGAAGCTTTCTTT.

This clone was picked up one time. Here the CDR3 reads CASSLLIGGAQHF. The CDR3 DNA sequence: TGTGCCAGCAGCCTCTTAATTGGAGGAGCCCAGCATTTT. The gene calls are TRBV14 and TRBJ1-5; D uncertain. CDR3 length equals 13 residues. In germline, CDR1 is SGHDN, CDR2 FVKESK. V dropped 4 bases and J dropped 11 bases, with 15 bases sitting between them.

The genes are TRBV5-1 and TRBJ2-7; 8 bases align to TRBD1. CDR3 length: 15 residues. The ends lost 5 bases at V and 3 bases at J; junction bases unmatched: 10. The germline V gene has CDR1 SGHRS and CDR2 YFSETQ. This CDR3 is CASRSGQGNIYEQYF. The CDR3 nucleotides are TGCGCCAGCAGATCCGGACAGGGCAATATCTACGAGCAGTACTTC.

This clone has just one count. This chain links TRBV11-3 with TRBJ2-7; 8 positions agree with TRBD1. The germline V gene encodes CDR1 SGHNT and CDR2 YENEEA. This CDR3 comprises 14 residues. The ends lost 5 bases at V and 0 bases at J; junction bases unmatched: 3. CDR3 in DNA: TGTGCCAGCAGCAGAGGACAGGGCTCCTACGAGCAGTACTTC. Protein sequence: CASSRGQGSYEQYF.

As regards this clone: Compared with germline, one end of the junction differs, possibly owing to a read error. The CDR3 is CAWSRRGYGQYF. The CDR3 nucleotides read TGTGCCTGGAGTCGCAGGGGGTACGGGCAGTACTTC. The chain links TRBV30 to TRBJ2-7, with 7 bases that match TRBD1. Germline V gene data show CDR1 as GTSNPN and CDR2 as SVGIG (reference sequence). The CDR3 spans 12 residues.

The chain couples TRBV11-2 to TRBJ2-3; D perhaps matches TRBD1 (6 bases). This CDR3 is built from 11 residues. Germline V gives CDR1 SGHAT, CDR2 FQNNGV. V was clipped by 5 bases and J by 7 bases, with 7 bases between them. The CDR3 loop reads CASSQGNTQYF. The CDR3 DNA is TGTGCCAGCAGCCAGGGGAATACGCAGTATTTT.